A selection of T cell receptor beta chains follows, all from one sample in a study of OX40 agonist ivuxolimab in advanced cancers. Profiled with immunoSEQ multiplex PCR; TCRdb holds only in-frame clones, not every one. The sample comprises around 40,000 clones, approximately 85% of which are singletons, and more than 2% rests with the top ten. The specimen comprised CD4+ or CD8+ T cells sorted from blood, sampled in a trial of the OX40 agonist ivuxolimab. Receptors were obtained from an adult with an advanced solid tumor such as melanoma, head and neck, liver or kidney cancer. Each CDR3 is given with its conserved first and last residue. Each record gives: clone size, V gene, D gene, J gene, CDR3 protein, CDR3 DNA. The D gene is left open where the match is weak. Clone size is not always given. Where it is, it says once, few, many or a class for expanded clones.

abundance: .; v_gene: TRBV12-5; d_gene: TRBD1; j_gene: TRBJ2-1; CDR3aa: CASGLVKSGTADNEQFF; CDR3nt: TGTGCTAGTGGTTTGGTAAAATCAGGGACAGCTGACAATGAGCAGTTCTTC
abundance: .; v_gene: TRBV19; d_gene: .; j_gene: TRBJ2-5; CDR3aa: CASSPLGREETQYF; CDR3nt: TGTGCCAGTAGCCCTTTAGGCAGGGAAGAGACCCAGTACTTC
abundance: .; v_gene: TRBV28; d_gene: .; j_gene: TRBJ1-1; CDR3aa: CASSSGPGQGEAFF; CDR3nt: TGTGCCAGCAGTTCGGGGCCCGGGCAGGGTGAAGCTTTCTTT
abundance: .; v_gene: TRBV7-8; d_gene: .; j_gene: TRBJ1-5; CDR3aa: CASSLEPGKWQPQHF; CDR3nt: TGTGCCAGCAGCTTAGAGCCAGGGAAGTGGCAGCCCCAGCATTTT
abundance: .; v_gene: TRBV6-5; d_gene: .; j_gene: TRBJ1-2; CDR3aa: CASGKVGYTF; CDR3nt: TGTGCCAGCGGTAAAGTAGGCTACACCTTC
abundance: .; v_gene: TRBV5-6; d_gene: .; j_gene: TRBJ2-7; CDR3aa: CASSLGGRVDNEQYF; CDR3nt: TGTGCCAGCAGCTTGGGCGGCAGGGTGGACAACGAGCAGTACTTC
abundance: .; v_gene: TRBV5-1; d_gene: .; j_gene: TRBJ2-7; CDR3aa: CASSTWTSSDEQYF; CDR3nt: TGCGCCAGCAGCACCTGGACCTCTAGTGATGAGCAGTACTTC
abundance: .; v_gene: TRBV19; d_gene: TRBD2; j_gene: TRBJ2-1; CDR3aa: CASSIRRSGRAYNEQFF; CDR3nt: TGTGCCAGTAGTATCCGGCGATCGGGGAGGGCCTACAATGAGCAGTTCTTC
abundance: .; v_gene: TRBV9; d_gene: TRBD2; j_gene: TRBJ2-1; CDR3aa: CASSVAIGTSIYNEQFF; CDR3nt: TGTGCCAGCAGCGTAGCTATTGGGACTAGTATCTACAATGAGCAGTTCTTC
abundance: .; v_gene: TRBV7-9; d_gene: .; j_gene: TRBJ1-6; CDR3aa: CASSLSGQGNSYNSPLHF; CDR3nt: TGTGCCAGCAGCTTGTCCGGGCAGGGGAATTCCTATAATTCACCCCTCCACTTT
abundance: .; v_gene: TRBV7-3; d_gene: .; j_gene: TRBJ2-5; CDR3aa: CASSLTPRETQYF; CDR3nt: TGTGCCAGCAGCTTAACCCCTCGAGAGACCCAGTACTTC
abundance: .; v_gene: TRBV18; d_gene: .; j_gene: TRBJ2-5; CDR3aa: CASSPTILEETQYF; CDR3nt: TGTGCCAGCTCACCCACCATACTTGAAGAGACCCAGTACTTC
abundance: .; v_gene: TRBV6-5; d_gene: TRBD1; j_gene: TRBJ2-5; CDR3aa: CASSYSRRDREYF; CDR3nt: TGTGCCAGCAGTTACTCGAGACGGGACAGGGAGTACTTC
abundance: .; v_gene: TRBV7-3; d_gene: .; j_gene: TRBJ2-5; CDR3aa: CASSPGLREGETQYF; CDR3nt: TGTGCCAGCAGCCCCGGTTTGAGGGAAGGAGAGACCCAGTACTTC
abundance: .; v_gene: TRBV6-1; d_gene: TRBD1; j_gene: TRBJ2-3; CDR3aa: CASSDQGAGTDTQYF; CDR3nt: TGTGCCAGCAGTGATCAGGGGGCAGGCACAGATACGCAGTATTTT
abundance: .; v_gene: TRBV10-1; d_gene: .; j_gene: TRBJ2-5; CDR3aa: CASSESRSEETQYF; CDR3nt: TGCGCCAGCAGTGAGTCCCGGTCGGAAGAGACCCAGTACTTC
abundance: .; v_gene: TRBV7-2; d_gene: .; j_gene: TRBJ2-1; CDR3aa: CASSLDRASNEQFF; CDR3nt: TGTGCCAGCAGCTTGGACCGGGCTAGCAATGAGCAGTTCTTC
abundance: medium-sized; v_gene: TRBV25-1; d_gene: TRBD1; j_gene: TRBJ1-2; CDR3aa: CASSELPGQGARSGYTF; CDR3nt: TGTGCCAGCAGTGAACTTCCCGGACAGGGGGCAAGGAGTGGCTACACCTTC
abundance: .; v_gene: TRBV27; d_gene: .; j_gene: TRBJ1-5; CDR3aa: CASSGTNNQPQHF; CDR3nt: TGTGCCAGCAGCGGGACAAACAATCAGCCCCAGCATTTT
abundance: .; v_gene: TRBV28; d_gene: TRBD1; j_gene: TRBJ1-6; CDR3aa: CASSSPTGSSPLHF; CDR3nt: TGTGCCAGCAGTTCACCGACAGGGTCATCACCCCTCCACTTT
abundance: .; v_gene: TRBV11-3; d_gene: .; j_gene: TRBJ2-1; CDR3aa: CASSLTRTRDNEQFF; CDR3nt: TGTGCCAGCAGCTTGACCCGGACAAGGGACAATGAGCAGTTCTTC
abundance: few; v_gene: TRBV28; d_gene: .; j_gene: TRBJ1-5; CDR3aa: CASSVPGSNQPQHF; CDR3nt: TGTGCCAGCAGTGTTCCAGGAAGCAATCAGCCCCAGCATTTT
abundance: .; v_gene: TRBV15; d_gene: .; j_gene: TRBJ2-2; CDR3aa: CATSIGLGELFF; CDR3nt: TGTGCCACCAGCATAGGTCTCGGGGAGCTGTTTTTT
abundance: once; v_gene: TRBV29-1; d_gene: .; j_gene: TRBJ2-2; CDR3aa: CSVRREFNTGELFF; CDR3nt: TGCAGCGTTAGGAGGGAGTTCAACACCGGGGAGCTGTTTTTT
abundance: few; v_gene: TRBV7-9; d_gene: .; j_gene: TRBJ1-5; CDR3aa: CASSPGSASGQPQHF; CDR3nt: TGTGCCAGCAGCCCCGGATCCGCAAGTGGTCAGCCCCAGCATTTT
abundance: .; v_gene: TRBV30; d_gene: TRBD2; j_gene: TRBJ2-4; CDR3aa: CAWSVRGTRDIQYF; CDR3nt: TGTGCCTGGAGTGTACGCGGGACTAGGGACATTCAGTACTTC
abundance: .; v_gene: TRBV5-5; d_gene: .; j_gene: TRBJ2-3; CDR3aa: CASSSRGDTSTDTQYF; CDR3nt: TGTGCCAGCAGCTCGAGGGGGGACACCAGCACAGATACGCAGTATTTT
abundance: .; v_gene: TRBV5-1; d_gene: .; j_gene: TRBJ2-2; CDR3aa: CASSLPGSRAGELFF; CDR3nt: TGCGCCAGCAGCTTGCCTGGCTCGCGGGCCGGGGAGCTGTTTTTT
abundance: .; v_gene: TRBV6-1; d_gene: .; j_gene: TRBJ1-5; CDR3aa: CASSNRERVPQHF; CDR3nt: TGTGCCAGCAGTAACAGAGAAAGGGTACCCCAGCATTTT
abundance: .; v_gene: TRBV28; d_gene: .; j_gene: TRBJ1-6; CDR3aa: CATLGGPLHF; CDR3nt: TGTGCCACCCTTGGGGGACCCCTCCACTTT
abundance: .; v_gene: TRBV28; d_gene: .; j_gene: TRBJ2-2; CDR3aa: CASSDRSGELFF; CDR3nt: TGTGCCAGCAGTGATAGGAGTGGGGAGCTGTTTTTT
abundance: .; v_gene: TRBV10-2; d_gene: TRBD1; j_gene: TRBJ2-2; CDR3aa: CASNGQGNTGELFF; CDR3nt: TGCGCCAGCAATGGACAGGGAAACACCGGGGAGCTGTTTTTT
abundance: few; v_gene: TRBV7-3; d_gene: .; j_gene: TRBJ1-6; CDR3aa: CASSSGQYNSPLHF; CDR3nt: TGTGCCAGCAGCTCGGGACAATATAATTCACCCCTCCACTTT
abundance: .; v_gene: TRBV2; d_gene: .; j_gene: TRBJ1-1; CDR3aa: CASRAGQAGGGAFF; CDR3nt: TGTGCCAGCAGGGCAGGCCAGGCAGGAGGGGGAGCTTTCTTT
abundance: .; v_gene: TRBV5-5; d_gene: .; j_gene: TRBJ1-5; CDR3aa: CASSLYSSNQPQHF; CDR3nt: TGTGCCAGCAGCCTCTATAGTAGCAATCAGCCCCAGCATTTT
abundance: .; v_gene: TRBV19; d_gene: .; j_gene: TRBJ1-1; CDR3aa: CASSVGQLSLEAFF; CDR3nt: TGTGCCAGTAGTGTCGGACAGCTTTCTCTTGAAGCTTTCTTT
abundance: .; v_gene: TRBV14; d_gene: .; j_gene: TRBJ2-1; CDR3aa: CASSRNPGGYNEQFF; CDR3nt: TGTGCCAGCAGCCGCAATCCAGGAGGTTACAATGAGCAGTTCTTC
abundance: .; v_gene: TRBV9; d_gene: .; j_gene: TRBJ2-1; CDR3aa: CASSVDPDYNEQFF; CDR3nt: TGTGCCAGCAGCGTAGATCCGGACTACAATGAGCAGTTCTTC